This TCR beta chain derives from a study of blood T cell repertoires in COVID-19. The wider study: PBMCs, B-cell-depleted T cells, or T cells provided the cDNA or gDNA that made up the material.

The protocol was immunoSEQ multiplex PCR, while the TCRdb copy is restricted to in-frame clones and leaves out a portion. This table holds about 400,000 clones, around 87% found once. The CDR3 is 16 residues long. V shed 5 bases, J shed 3 bases, and the junction held 4 bases outside the gene matches. The germline V gene encodes CDR1 KGHDR and CDR2 SFDVKD. This TCR derives from a human donor in a cohort sampled during active COVID-19. Sample: peripheral blood. This rearrangement joins TRBV24-1 to TRBJ2-3, with TRBD2 matching over 13 bases. The CDR3 here is CATSVAGLAGTDTQYF. The DNA of the CDR3 is TGTGCCACCAGTGTTGCGGGACTAGCGGGAACAGATACGCAGTATTTT.